What follows is one T cell receptor beta chain and its context. What it recognizes is unknown. This sample is drawn from a study of shared clonotypes between healthy human individuals. Repertoires were generated with immunoSEQ multiplex PCR, while TCRdb's copy carries only in-frame clones and drops some. The top ten hold roughly 0.82% of the sample, which has around 990,000 clones, 70% to 80% seen once. Study results and caveats: The study found about 5% of naive CD4 clonotypes shared across a handful of donors. All-four-donor shared clonotypes had higher generation probabilities than non-shared clonotypes did. Though the depth was large, rarefaction showed that sorted-subset sequencing was incomplete.

CDR1 is MNHNS and CDR2 is SASEGT in the germline V gene. The CDR3 loop spans 14 amino acids. The V and J ends lost 2 bases and 6 bases respectively, with 10 bases between them. The sequenced sample was memory CD4+ T cells from PBMCs. Subset of the sample: CD45RA-negative fraction. This TCR was recovered from a young man in good health. Some clones in this sample may be carry-over from other donors' samples. The chain combines TRBV6-1 with TRBJ1-4; D perhaps matches TRBD1 (6 bases). The CDR3 spells CASSEPGDYEKLFF. DNA for the CDR3: TGTGCCAGCAGTGAACCAGGGGATTATGAAAAACTGTTTTTT.